This is a list of T cell receptor beta chains from one sample in a study of blood T cell repertoires in COVID-19. This table comes from immunoSEQ multiplex PCR, and its TCRdb copy is limited to in-frame clones, with some not included. This table holds roughly 250,000 clones, around nine tenths found once. The sequenced sample consisted of PBMCs or T cells enriched from blood (not recorded which). All receptors derive from a woman aged 18 to 35 who had recovered from COVID-19. The CDR3 runs from the conserved cysteine through the conserved F or W. Fields, in order: V gene, D gene, J gene, CDR3 DNA, CDR3 protein. D genes are given only for firm matches.

V: TRBV18; D: TRBD1; J: TRBJ1-5; DNA: TGTGCCAGCTCAAAGAACAGGGGAGGAAGCAATCAGCCCCAGCATTTT; CDR3: CASSKNRGGSNQPQHF
V: TRBV2; D: .; J: TRBJ1-6; DNA: TGTGCCAGCAGTGAACGGAGCTCCTATAATTCACCCCTCCACTTT; CDR3: CASSERSSYNSPLHF
V: TRBV2; D: .; J: TRBJ1-2; DNA: TGTGCCGTCAGGATAGGGGAAGACTATGGCTACACCTTC; CDR3: CAVRIGEDYGYTF
V: TRBV4-1; D: .; J: TRBJ2-7; DNA: TGCGCCAGCAGCCAAGTCAAGGGTTCTCCAGGGAAAGTCTACGAGCAGTACTTC; CDR3: CASSQVKGSPGKVYEQYF
V: TRBV5-1; D: TRBD2; J: TRBJ2-1; DNA: TGCGCCAGCAGCTTGCTACTAGCGGGGAGTTACAATGAGCAGTTCTTC; CDR3: CASSLLLAGSYNEQFF
V: TRBV3-1/TRBV3-2; D: TRBD2; J: TRBJ2-1; DNA: TGTGCCAGCAGCCAATCTAGCGGGAGGTGGGGTGAGCAGTTCTTC; CDR3: CASSQSSGRWGEQFF
V: TRBV5-1; D: TRBD2; J: TRBJ2-1; DNA: TGCGCCAGCAGTGCGGGAGTCCATGAGCAGTTCTTC; CDR3: CASSAGVHEQFF
V: TRBV13; D: .; J: TRBJ2-7; DNA: TGTGCCAGCAGCTTAGCGTCAGGGTCCGTCCTGTGGGGCTACGAGCAGTACTTC; CDR3: CASSLASGSVLWGYEQYF
V: TRBV27; D: TRBD2; J: TRBJ2-1; DNA: TGTGCCAGCAGCCGGGAGGGCCCCATGTACAATGAGCAGTTCTTC; CDR3: CASSREGPMYNEQFF
V: TRBV11-2; D: TRBD1; J: TRBJ1-2; DNA: TGTGCCAGCAGCTCGACAGGGAACTATGGCTACACCTTC; CDR3: CASSSTGNYGYTF
V: TRBV27; D: TRBD2; J: TRBJ2-1; DNA: TGTGCCAGCAGTCCCATATTACCGGGACTAGCGGGAGTCTATGAGCAGTTCTTC; CDR3: CASSPILPGLAGVYEQFF
V: TRBV2; D: .; J: TRBJ1-3; DNA: TGTGCCAGCAGTTTCCGGAGAGGGGACAATCGGTCCGGAAACACCATATATTTT; CDR3: CASSFRRGDNRSGNTIYF
V: TRBV7-2; D: TRBD2; J: TRBJ2-1; DNA: TGTGCCAGCAGCTTCCTCAGGACTAGCGGGGGGGCAGGGCAGTTCTTC; CDR3: CASSFLRTSGGAGQFF
V: TRBV19; D: TRBD2; J: TRBJ2-1; DNA: TGTGCCAGCTCCGGGACTAGCGGGACTAAGCAGTTCTTC; CDR3: CASSGTSGTKQFF
V: TRBV11-1; D: .; J: TRBJ1-1; DNA: TGTGCCAGCAGCAGGACAGCGAACACTGAAGCTTTCTTT; CDR3: CASSRTANTEAFF
V: TRBV7-3; D: TRBD2; J: TRBJ2-3; DNA: TGTGCCAGCGGCGGGGGGCGAGGAGGCACAGATACGCAGTATTTT; CDR3: CASGGGRGGTDTQYF
V: TRBV2; D: .; J: TRBJ1-1; DNA: TGTGCCAGCAGGGATATTGACAGGCAACTTTACACTGAAGCTTTCTTT; CDR3: CASRDIDRQLYTEAFF